This T cell receptor beta chain was recorded in a study of regulatory T cells in long-lasting Graves disease. Overall study findings and caveats: TCR diversity in persistent Graves' patients was below that of newly diagnosed ones.

The CDR3 consists of 17 residues. In germline, CDR1 is MGHDK, CDR2 SYGVNS. V lost 2 bases and J lost 3, with 18 bases in between. To make TCR beta libraries, researchers used iRepertoire HTBI primers and Arm-PCR of CDR3 regions. TCRdb reanalysed the multiplex PCR reads using MiXCR and keeps one entry per CDR3 protein. In the table there are about 530,000 distinct CDR3 sequences, approximately 16% of which are singletons. As regards this clonotype: What it binds is not known.

Time point given: newly diagnosed GD, antithyroid drugs for less than 3 months. Following extraction of RNA from PBMCs, that RNA was used to make the TCR library. A blood draw put about 9.9 milliliters of peripheral blood into EDTA tubes. The same specimen was also included in a second study, on T cells in Graves' hyperthyroidism and ophthalmopathy. As reported in that work: Every diagnosis used clinical symptoms, serum thyroxine and TRAb, thyroid ultrasound and orbital computed tomography. A model of 13 V-J pairs discriminated ophthalmopathy from stable hyperthyroidism.

The receptor comes from a woman aged 35-65 years with Graves disease. The chain links TRBV25-1 to TRBJ2-3; D is perhaps TRBD1 (6 bases). This sample comprised peripheral blood mononuclear cells (PBMCs), obtained at new diagnosis, from a patient treated with antithyroid drugs. The CDR3 loop is CASSEARRQEKTDTQYF. The CDR3, as DNA: TGTGCCAGCAGTGAAGCGAGGAGACAGGAGAAAACAGATACGCAGTATTTT.